The source of this T cell receptor beta chain is a study of blood T cell repertoires in COVID-19. Study overall: The cDNA or gDNA used as material had been derived from T cells, B-cell-depleted T cells, or PBMCs.

Sequencing was performed with immunoSEQ multiplex PCR; in TCRdb, only in-frame clones are kept and a portion is missing. The table includes more than 25,000 clones, 90% detected once. Source material: peripheral blood. The receptor's source is a man between 65 and 85 years old with active or convalescent COVID-19.

The CDR3 nucleotides read TGTGCCAGCTCACCGCTAGCGGGAGGCACAGATACGCAGTATTTT. Its protein product is CASSPLAGGTDTQYF. V and J are TRBV18 and TRBJ2-3; TRBD2 matches 10 bases. In germline, CDR1 is KGHSH, CDR2 LQKENI. V was clipped by 3 bases and J by 1 base; unmatched bases: 1. CDR3 length: 15 amino acids.